This T cell receptor (beta chain) was retrieved from a study of blood T cell repertoires in COVID-19. For the study at large: Italy, Spain and the United States were the sources of the convalescent and acute COVID-19 samples. Sources were T cells, B-cell-depleted T cells, or PBMCs; the material itself was cDNA or gDNA.

CDR1 KGHSH and CDR2 LQKENI come from the germline V gene. The V gene lost 0 bases and the J gene lost 0 bases, with 10 bases spanning the gap. The CDR3 has 16 residues. In the original workflow: Reference gene primer amplification gave estimated nucleated cell counts. Data came from immunoSEQ multiplex PCR; TCRdb stores just in-frame clones and leaves some out. The D gene and trimming were derived from the DNA, and the V and J assignments and clone size from that table. The sample has more than 150,000 clones, around 85% seen once. The origin of this receptor is a man aged 55-75 years with acute or convalescent COVID-19. Sequences were obtained from peripheral blood. The V gene is TRBV18, the J gene TRBJ2-3, with D unclear. The CDR3, as DNA: TGTGCCAGCTCACCACCCCGGAGAACTAGCACAGATACGCAGTATTTT. Translation: CASSPPRRTSTDTQYF.